Included here is one T cell receptor (beta chain) sequence, with context. One end of the junction varies from germline; a read error may be responsible. CDR1 DFQATT and CDR2 SNEGSKA come from the germline V gene (reference sequence). This CDR3 is 15 amino acids long. This sample's RNA came from whole unsorted tissue. The normal lung tissue was taken more than 3 cm from the tumor edge. The data belong to a study of tumor and adjacent non-tumor tissue in lung cancer. Turning to the study itself: There were fewer than 15 adenocarcinoma, a couple of squamous cell carcinoma and 1 small cell lung cancer cases. Patients were aged roughly 30 to 76, nine to eleven men and about 5 women, stage I to III.

A modified ARM-PCR protocol with three rounds of nested PCR amplified TCRbeta. Each CDR3 protein is one row after TCRdb ran MiXCR on the multiplex PCR reads. The table has 80,000 or so distinct CDR3 sequences, 65% to 85% seen once. Sequenced material: distant non-tumor lung tissue. The rearrangement links TRBV20-1 to TRBJ2-7, with 11 bases aligning to TRBD2. This sequence was found in a man aged 55 to 70 with non-small cell lung cancer. CDR3 DNA: TGCAGTACTGCTTCCGGGACTAGCGGTCTGAGGGAGCAGTATTTC. Its protein is CSTASGTSGLREQYF.